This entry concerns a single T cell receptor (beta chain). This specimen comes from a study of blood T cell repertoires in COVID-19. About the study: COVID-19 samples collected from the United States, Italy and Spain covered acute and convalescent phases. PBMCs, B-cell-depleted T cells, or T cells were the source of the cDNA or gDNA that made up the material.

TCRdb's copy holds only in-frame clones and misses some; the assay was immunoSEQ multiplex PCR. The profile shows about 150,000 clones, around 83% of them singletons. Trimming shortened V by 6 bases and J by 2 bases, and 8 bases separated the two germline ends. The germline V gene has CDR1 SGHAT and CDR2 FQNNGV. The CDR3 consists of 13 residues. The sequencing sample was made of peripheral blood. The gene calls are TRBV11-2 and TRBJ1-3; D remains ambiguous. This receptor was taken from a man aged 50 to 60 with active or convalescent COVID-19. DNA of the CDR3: TGTGCCAGCAGACAAAACCCTGGAAACACCATATATTTT. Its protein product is CASRQNPGNTIYF. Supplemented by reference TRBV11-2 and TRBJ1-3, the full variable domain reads EAGVAQSPRYKIIEKRQSVAFWCNPISGHATLYWYQQILGQGPKLLIQFQNNGVVDDSQLPKDRFSAERLKGVDSTLKIQPAKLEDSAVYLCASRQNPGNTIYFGEGSWLTVV.